This T cell receptor beta chain appears in the sequencing data of a study of radiotherapy plus CTLA-4 blockade in lung cancer. Study-level information: Objective responses were seen in 18% of patients, disease control in more than 30%. Study results and limitations: How blood T cell clones changed early, along with interferon-beta, reportedly forecast response best. TCR clones of tumor origin grew in blood after radiotherapy plus ipilimumab.

There are a few counts of this clone. Its target is not known. The CDR3 runs to 16 residues. V dropped 6 bases and J dropped 0 bases, with 15 bases sitting between them. Germline lookup yields CDR1 ENHRY and CDR2 SYGVKD. Treatment of patients with chemo-refractory metastatic non-small-cell lung cancer consisted of focal radiation plus CTLA-4 blockade with ipilimumab. The method was immunoSEQ multiplex PCR; TCRdb's version includes in-frame clones alone and lacks a portion of them. The repertoire consists of about 45,000 clones, with approximately 62% occurring once and the leading ten covering about a fifth.

The chain joins TRBV10-3 to TRBJ1-3; no clear D. The sequence derives from a human donor with non-small cell lung cancer who had a partial response to radiotherapy plus ipilimumab. The sample here was peripheral blood, taken from a patient treated with radiotherapy plus ipilimumab. The CDR3 spells CAISQIPAISGNTIYF. CDR3 bases: TGTGCCATCAGCCAGATTCCAGCGATCTCTGGAAACACCATATATTTT.